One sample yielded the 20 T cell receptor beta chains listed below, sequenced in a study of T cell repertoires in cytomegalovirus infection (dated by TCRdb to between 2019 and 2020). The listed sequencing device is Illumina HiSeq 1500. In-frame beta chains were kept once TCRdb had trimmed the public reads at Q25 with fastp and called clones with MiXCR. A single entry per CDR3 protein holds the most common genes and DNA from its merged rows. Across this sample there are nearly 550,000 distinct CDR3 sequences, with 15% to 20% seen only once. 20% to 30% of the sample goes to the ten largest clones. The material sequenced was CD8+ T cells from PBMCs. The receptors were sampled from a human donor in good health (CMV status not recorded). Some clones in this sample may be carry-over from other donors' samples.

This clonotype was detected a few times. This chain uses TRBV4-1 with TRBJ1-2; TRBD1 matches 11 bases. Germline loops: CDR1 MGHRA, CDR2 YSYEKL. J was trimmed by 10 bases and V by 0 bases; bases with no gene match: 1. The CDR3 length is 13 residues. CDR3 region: CASSQEGQGDYTF. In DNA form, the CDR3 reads TGCGCCAGCAGCCAAGAGGGACAGGGGGACTACACCTTC.

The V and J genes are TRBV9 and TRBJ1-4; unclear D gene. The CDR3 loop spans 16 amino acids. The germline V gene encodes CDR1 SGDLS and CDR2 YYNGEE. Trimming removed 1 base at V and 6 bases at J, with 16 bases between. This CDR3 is CASSVSGSRTYEKLFF. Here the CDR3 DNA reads TGTGCCAGCAGCGTATCAGGATCAAGGACCTATGAAAAACTGTTTTTT. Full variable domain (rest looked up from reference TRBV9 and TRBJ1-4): DSGVTQTPKHLITATGQRVTLRCSPRSGDLSVYWYQQSLDQGLQFLIQYYNGEERAKGNILERFSAQQFPDLHSELNLSSLELGDSALYFCASSVSGSRTYEKLFFGSGTQLSVL.

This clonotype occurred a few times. CDR3 DNA: TGTGCCAGCAGCCCCGCGGACAGAGAGATTCAGTACTTC. Translating gives CASSPADREIQYF. This chain uses TRBV13 with TRBJ2-4; a weak D match, TRBD1 (6 bases). The V end lost 5 bases, the J end lost 10 bases, and 15 bases lay between the germline ends. The CDR3 totals 13 residues. Germline CDR1 and CDR2: PRHDT and FYEKMQ (reference sequence).

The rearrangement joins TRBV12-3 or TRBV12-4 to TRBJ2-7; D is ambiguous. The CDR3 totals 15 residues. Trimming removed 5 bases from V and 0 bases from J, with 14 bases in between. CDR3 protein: CASSRDGSSSYEQYF. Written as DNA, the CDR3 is TGTGCCAGCAGTCGCGACGGCAGTAGCTCCTACGAGCAGTACTTC.

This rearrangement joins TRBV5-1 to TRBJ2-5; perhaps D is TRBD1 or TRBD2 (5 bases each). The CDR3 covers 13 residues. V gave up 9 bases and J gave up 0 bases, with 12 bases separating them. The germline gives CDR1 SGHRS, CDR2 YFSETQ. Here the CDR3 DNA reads TGCGCCACCCGGGGCCCAAACCAAGAGACCCAGTACTTC. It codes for CATRGPNQETQYF. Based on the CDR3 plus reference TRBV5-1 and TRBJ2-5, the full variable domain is KAGVTQTPRYLIKTRGQQVTLSCSPISGHRSVSWYQQTPGQGLQFLFEYFSETQRNKGNFPGRFSGRQFSNSRSEMNVSTLELGDSALYLCATRGPNQETQYFGPGTRLLVL.

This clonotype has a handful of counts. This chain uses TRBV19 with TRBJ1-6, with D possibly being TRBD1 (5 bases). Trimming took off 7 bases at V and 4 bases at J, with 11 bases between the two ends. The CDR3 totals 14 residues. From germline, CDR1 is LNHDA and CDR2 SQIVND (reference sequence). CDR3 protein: CASIGAAYNSPLHF. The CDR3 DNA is TGTGCCAGTATCGGGGCAGCATATAATTCACCCCTCCACTTT.

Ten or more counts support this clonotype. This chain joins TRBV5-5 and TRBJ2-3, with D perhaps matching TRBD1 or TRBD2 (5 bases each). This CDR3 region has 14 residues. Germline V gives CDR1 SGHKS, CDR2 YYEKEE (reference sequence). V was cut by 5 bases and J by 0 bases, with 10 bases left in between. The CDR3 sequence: CASRWGSSTDTQYF. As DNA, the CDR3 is TGTGCCAGCAGATGGGGGAGTAGCACAGATACGCAGTATTTT.

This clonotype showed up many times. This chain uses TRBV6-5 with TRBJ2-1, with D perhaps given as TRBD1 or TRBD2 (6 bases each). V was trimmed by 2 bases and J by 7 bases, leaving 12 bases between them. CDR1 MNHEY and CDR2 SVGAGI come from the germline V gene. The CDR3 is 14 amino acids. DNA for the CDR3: TGTGCCAGCAGTTACGGGGGCCGGGGGAATGAGCAGTTCTTC. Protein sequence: CASSYGGRGNEQFF.

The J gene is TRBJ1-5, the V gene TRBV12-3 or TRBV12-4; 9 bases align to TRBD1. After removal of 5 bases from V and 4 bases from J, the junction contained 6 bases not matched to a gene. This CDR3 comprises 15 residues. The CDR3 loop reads CASSPDRGRNQPQHF. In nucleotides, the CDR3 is TGTGCCAGCAGTCCGGACAGGGGACGTAATCAGCCCCAGCATTTT.

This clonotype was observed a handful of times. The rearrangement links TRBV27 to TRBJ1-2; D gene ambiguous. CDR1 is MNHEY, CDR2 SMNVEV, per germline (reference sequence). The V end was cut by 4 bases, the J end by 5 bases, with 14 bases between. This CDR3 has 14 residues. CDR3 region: CASSSLRNYYGYTF. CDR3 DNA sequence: TGTGCCAGCAGTTCGCTCAGGAACTATTATGGCTACACCTTC.

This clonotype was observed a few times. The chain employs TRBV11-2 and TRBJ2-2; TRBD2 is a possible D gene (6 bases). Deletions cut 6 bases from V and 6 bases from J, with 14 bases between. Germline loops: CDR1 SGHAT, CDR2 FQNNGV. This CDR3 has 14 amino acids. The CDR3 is CASRVWRGPGELFF. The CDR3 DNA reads TGTGCCAGCAGGGTGTGGCGGGGACCCGGGGAGCTGTTTTTT.

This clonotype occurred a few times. The CDR3 region is CASSPPADYEQYF. The CDR3 DNA is TGTGCCAGCAGCCCCCCGGCGGACTACGAGCAGTACTTC. The rearrangement links TRBV28 to TRBJ2-7; D is ambiguous. In germline, CDR1 is MDHEN, CDR2 SYDVKM. The CDR3 totals 13 residues. V lost 6 bases and J 3 bases, leaving 12 bases between the germline ends.

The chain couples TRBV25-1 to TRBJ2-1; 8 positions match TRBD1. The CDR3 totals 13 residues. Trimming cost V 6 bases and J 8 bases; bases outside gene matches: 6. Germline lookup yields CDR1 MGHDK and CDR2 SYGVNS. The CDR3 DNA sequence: TGTGCCAGCAGCTCAGGGGGCGGCCATGAGCAGTTCTTC. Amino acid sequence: CASSSGGGHEQFF.

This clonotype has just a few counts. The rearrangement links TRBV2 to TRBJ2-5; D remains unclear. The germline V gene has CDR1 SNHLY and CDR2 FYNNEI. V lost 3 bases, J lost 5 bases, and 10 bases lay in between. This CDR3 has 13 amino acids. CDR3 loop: CASSERSAETQYF. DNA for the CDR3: TGTGCCAGCAGTGAGCGGTCGGCGGAGACCCAGTACTTC.

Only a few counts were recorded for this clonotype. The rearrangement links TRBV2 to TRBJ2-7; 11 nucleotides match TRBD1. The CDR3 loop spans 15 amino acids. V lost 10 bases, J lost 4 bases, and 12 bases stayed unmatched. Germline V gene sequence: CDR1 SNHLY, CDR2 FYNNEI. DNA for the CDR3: TGTGCCACCGATCGACCGGGACAGGGGGTATACGAGCAGTACTTC. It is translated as CATDRPGQGVYEQYF.

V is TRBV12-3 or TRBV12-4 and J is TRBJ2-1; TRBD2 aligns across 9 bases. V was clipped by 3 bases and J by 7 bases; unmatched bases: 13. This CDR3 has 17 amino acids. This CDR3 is CASSFSSRSGGRNEQFF. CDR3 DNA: TGTGCCAGCAGTTTCTCCTCTAGGAGCGGGGGGAGGAATGAGCAGTTCTTC.

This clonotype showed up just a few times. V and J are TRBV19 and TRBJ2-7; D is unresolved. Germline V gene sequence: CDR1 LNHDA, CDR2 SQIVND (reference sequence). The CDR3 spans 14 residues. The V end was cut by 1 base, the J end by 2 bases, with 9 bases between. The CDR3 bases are TGTGCCAGTAGTATAGGATACGAGGCCTACGAGCAGTACTTC. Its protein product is CASSIGYEAYEQYF.

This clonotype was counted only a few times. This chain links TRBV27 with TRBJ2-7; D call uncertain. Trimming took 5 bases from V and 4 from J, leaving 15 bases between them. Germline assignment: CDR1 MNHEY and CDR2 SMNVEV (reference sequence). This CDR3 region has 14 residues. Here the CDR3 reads CASSPETLSYEQYF. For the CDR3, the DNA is TGTGCCAGCAGTCCCGAAACCTTATCATACGAGCAGTACTTC.

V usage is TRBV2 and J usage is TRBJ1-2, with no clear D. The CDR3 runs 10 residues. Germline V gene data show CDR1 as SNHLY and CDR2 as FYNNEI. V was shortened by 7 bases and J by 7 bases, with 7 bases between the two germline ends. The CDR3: CASKGFGYTF. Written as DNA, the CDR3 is TGTGCCAGCAAGGGTTTTGGCTACACCTTC.

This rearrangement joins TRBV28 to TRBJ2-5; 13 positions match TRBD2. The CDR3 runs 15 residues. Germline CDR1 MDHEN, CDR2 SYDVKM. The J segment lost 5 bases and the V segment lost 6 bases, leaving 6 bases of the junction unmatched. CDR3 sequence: CASRVLAGGPETQYF. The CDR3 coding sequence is TGTGCCAGCAGGGTACTAGCGGGAGGGCCCGAGACCCAGTACTTC.